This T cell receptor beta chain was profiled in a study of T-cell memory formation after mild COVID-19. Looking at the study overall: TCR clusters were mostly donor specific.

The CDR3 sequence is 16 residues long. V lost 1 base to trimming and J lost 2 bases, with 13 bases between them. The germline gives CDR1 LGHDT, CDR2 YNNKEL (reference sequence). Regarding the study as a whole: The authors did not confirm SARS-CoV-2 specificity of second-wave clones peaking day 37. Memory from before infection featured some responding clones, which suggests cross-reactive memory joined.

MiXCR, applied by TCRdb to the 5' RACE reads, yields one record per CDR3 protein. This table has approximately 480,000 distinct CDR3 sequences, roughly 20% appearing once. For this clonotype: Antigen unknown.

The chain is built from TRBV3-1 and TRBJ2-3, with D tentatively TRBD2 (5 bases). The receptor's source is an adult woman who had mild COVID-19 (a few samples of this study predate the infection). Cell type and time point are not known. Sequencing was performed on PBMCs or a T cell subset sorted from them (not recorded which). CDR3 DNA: TGTGCCAGCAGCCAAGCAAAGACTATCTTCACAGATACGCAGTATTTT. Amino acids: CASSQAKTIFTDTQYF.